This TCR beta chain emerged from a study of T cell repertoires in cytomegalovirus infection. With V trimmed by 2 bases and J by 1 base, 18 bases remained unmatched. Germline assignment: CDR1 KGHSY and CDR2 FQNENV. This CDR3 has 21 residues. To note about this clonotype: The antigen is undetermined.

TCRdb re-called the reads with MiXCR, one entry per CDR3 protein. Of about 770,000 distinct CDR3 sequences detected, 25% to 30% appear once; the ten largest clones hold around 13%. The sequencing used cultured CD8+ T cells from PBMCs, collected from culture after CMV antigen stimulation. The TCR sequence derives from a human donor in good health (CMV status not recorded). Some clones in this sample may be carry-over from other donors' samples. The V call is TRBV16, the J call TRBJ2-1; 9 nucleotides agree with TRBD2. This CDR3 reads CASSQRRPGFIAGVSYNEQFF. CDR3 in DNA: TGTGCCAGCAGCCAACGACGCCCCGGTTTTATAGCGGGGGTGTCCTACAATGAGCAGTTCTTC.